This TCR beta chain comes out of a study of CD8 T cells in ankylosing spondylitis. TCRdb analysed the 5' RACE reads with MiXCR anew, one entry per CDR3 protein. This table holds 350,000 to 450,000 distinct CDR3 sequences, 25% to 30% found once. Trimming pared 7 bases from V and 0 bases from J, leaving 12 bases between. The CDR3 covers 15 residues. The germline V gene has CDR1 SEHNR and CDR2 FQNEAQ (reference sequence). Notes on the study in general: CD8+ cells made up the disease-linked clones, which were relatively rare in peripheral blood. A motif in TCR beta, a set of eight highly homologous variants, appeared characteristic of ankylosing spondylitis blood.

To note about this clonotype: No antigen is known for it.

The TCR sequence derives from a male donor with ankylosing spondylitis. Sample: blood, either unsorted or a sorted T cell fraction (not recorded which). The chain joins TRBV7-9 to TRBJ2-2, with D maybe TRBD1 (5 bases). CDR3 sequence reads: CASTTQASNTGELFF. CDR3 coding DNA: TGTGCCAGCACTACACAGGCCTCGAACACCGGGGAGCTGTTTTTT. The variable domain in full, with the rest retrieved from reference TRBV7-9 and TRBJ2-2, is DTGVSQNPRHKITKRGQNVTFRCDPISEHNRLYWYRQTLGQGPEFLTYFQNEAQLEKSRLLSDRFSAERPKGSFSTLEIQRTEQGDSAMYLCASTTQASNTGELFFGEGSRLTVL.